A selection of T cell receptor beta chains follows, all from one sample in a study of T cells after yellow fever vaccination. TCRdb fed the 5' RACE reads into MiXCR, producing one record per CDR3 protein. In the table there are some 240,000 distinct CDR3 sequences, roughly 5.2% of which are singletons. The sample here was CD4+ T cells sorted from PBMCs, taken on the day of the yellow fever booster vaccination. The receptors were gathered from a man aged 18 to 30 who received the YFV17D yellow fever vaccine. Both conserved end residues are part of each CDR3. The D gene is left open where the match is weak. The size field is filled for only some rows; it gives once, few, many or a size class.

size: .; V: TRBV5-4; D: .; J: TRBJ1-2; CDR3: CASRPLLTENYGYTF; DNA: TGTGCCAGCAGACCTCTTCTGACAGAAAACTATGGCTACACCTTC
size: few; V: TRBV3-1; D: .; J: TRBJ1-1; CDR3: CASSHGDAGVNTEAFF; DNA: TGTGCCAGCAGCCACGGGGATGCGGGGGTCAACACTGAAGCTTTCTTT
size: few; V: TRBV27; D: .; J: TRBJ1-6; CDR3: CASSFLRNSPLHF; DNA: TGTGCCAGCAGCTTCCTTCGTAATTCACCCCTCCACTTT
size: many; V: TRBV3-1; D: .; J: TRBJ2-7; CDR3: CASSPQTLYEQYF; DNA: TGTGCCAGCAGCCCACAGACACTATACGAGCAGTACTTC
size: few; V: TRBV11-2; D: .; J: TRBJ2-5; CDR3: CASSLDRGGRQETQYF; DNA: TGTGCCAGCAGCTTAGATAGGGGGGGGCGCCAAGAGACCCAGTACTTC
size: many; V: TRBV18; D: .; J: TRBJ2-7; CDR3: CASSSYGEQYF; DNA: TGTGCCAGCTCATCGTATGGCGAGCAGTACTTC
size: many; V: TRBV5-1; D: .; J: TRBJ2-7; CDR3: CASSLKGDEQYF; DNA: TGCGCCAGCAGCTTGAAAGGGGACGAGCAGTACTTC
size: few; V: TRBV2; D: .; J: TRBJ2-5; CDR3: CASSLRTQETQYF; DNA: TGTGCCAGCAGCCTACGGACACAAGAGACCCAGTACTTC
size: .; V: TRBV5-1; D: .; J: TRBJ1-1; CDR3: CASSLSAMNTEAFF; DNA: TGCGCCAGCAGCTTGTCAGCGATGAACACTGAAGCTTTCTTT
size: few; V: TRBV9; D: .; J: TRBJ2-2; CDR3: CASSARRGGTGELFF; DNA: TGTGCCAGCAGCGCCCGGCGGGGAGGAACCGGGGAGCTGTTTTTT
size: many; V: TRBV12-3/TRBV12-4; D: .; J: TRBJ1-6; CDR3: CASRSTLRGNSPLHF; DNA: TGTGCCAGCAGGTCCACCTTAAGGGGTAATTCACCCCTCCACTTT
size: .; V: TRBV4-1; D: .; J: TRBJ1-5; CDR3: CASSQERAGEINQPQHF; DNA: TGCGCCAGCAGCCAAGAGCGGGCAGGGGAGATTAATCAGCCCCAGCATTTT
size: many; V: TRBV15; D: TRBD1; J: TRBJ2-1; CDR3: CATSVGGQGASEQFF; DNA: TGTGCCACCAGCGTCGGGGGACAGGGGGCGAGTGAGCAGTTCTTC
size: .; V: TRBV6-5; D: TRBD1; J: TRBJ1-2; CDR3: CASSQQGFGGYTF; DNA: TGTGCCAGCAGTCAACAGGGGTTCGGTGGCTACACCTTC
size: .; V: TRBV7-3; D: .; J: TRBJ2-2; CDR3: CASSPSINTGELFF; DNA: TGTGCCAGCAGCCCAAGCATAAACACCGGGGAGCTGTTTTTT
size: few; V: TRBV29-1; D: .; J: TRBJ1-2; CDR3: CSVGGSSYGYTF; DNA: TGCAGCGTTGGTGGGAGTTCCTATGGCTACACCTTC
size: .; V: TRBV7-3; D: TRBD2; J: TRBJ2-3; CDR3: CASSPRLAGAVDTQYF; DNA: TGTGCCAGCAGCCCGCGACTAGCGGGGGCGGTAGATACGCAGTATTTT
size: many; V: TRBV7-6; D: TRBD1; J: TRBJ2-7; CDR3: CASSWDRGYEQYF; DNA: TGTGCCAGCAGTTGGGACAGGGGCTACGAGCAGTACTTC
size: .; V: TRBV7-8; D: .; J: TRBJ2-3; CDR3: CASSLARIPSTDTQYF; DNA: TGTGCCAGCAGCTTAGCCAGAATTCCTAGCACAGATACGCAGTATTTT
size: few; V: TRBV18; D: .; J: TRBJ2-5; CDR3: CASSPQFQETQYF; DNA: TGTGCCAGCTCACCACAGTTTCAAGAGACCCAGTACTTC
size: many; V: TRBV12-3/TRBV12-4; D: .; J: TRBJ2-4; CDR3: CASSLAQGGDIQYF; DNA: TGTGCCAGCAGTTTAGCTCAGGGGGGGGACATTCAGTACTTC
size: .; V: TRBV20-1; D: TRBD2; J: TRBJ2-3; CDR3: CSATTGTRGADTQYF; DNA: TGCAGTGCGACGACCGGGACCCGGGGGGCAGATACGCAGTATTTT
size: many; V: TRBV4-3; D: .; J: TRBJ2-1; CDR3: CASSQDLEGSDEQFF; DNA: TGCGCCAGCAGCCAAGATCTAGAAGGGTCGGATGAGCAGTTCTTC
size: few; V: TRBV12-2; D: .; J: TRBJ2-7; CDR3: CASRLVQERPYEQYF; DNA: TGTGCAAGTCGCTTAGTACAGGAAAGGCCCTACGAGCAGTACTTC
size: few; V: TRBV6-5; D: TRBD1; J: TRBJ2-7; CDR3: CASSWSDRTYEQYF; DNA: TGTGCCAGCAGTTGGTCGGACAGGACCTACGAGCAGTACTTC
size: few; V: TRBV18; D: .; J: TRBJ1-5; CDR3: CASSPLGGQGPNQPQHF; DNA: TGTGCCAGCTCACCCCTAGGAGGTCAGGGCCCCAATCAGCCCCAGCATTTT
size: many; V: TRBV4-3; D: .; J: TRBJ2-1; CDR3: CASSQRDEQFF; DNA: TGCGCCAGCAGCCAACGGGATGAGCAGTTCTTC
size: many; V: TRBV4-3; D: .; J: TRBJ2-2; CDR3: CASSQDPRLITGELFF; DNA: TGCGCCAGCAGCCAAGATCCGAGGTTGATTACCGGGGAGCTGTTTTTT
size: many; V: TRBV27; D: .; J: TRBJ1-6; CDR3: CASSSRGSSYNSPLHF; DNA: TGTGCCAGCAGTTCCCGGGGAAGCTCCTATAATTCACCCCTCCACTTT
size: .; V: TRBV2; D: TRBD1; J: TRBJ1-1; CDR3: CASTPQGAYTEAFF; DNA: TGTGCCAGCACGCCTCAGGGGGCTTACACTGAAGCTTTCTTT
size: .; V: TRBV4-3; D: .; J: TRBJ2-3; CDR3: CASSQGHSDSQYF; DNA: TGCGCCAGCAGCCAAGGACACTCAGATTCGCAGTATTTT
size: many; V: TRBV5-1; D: .; J: TRBJ2-4; CDR3: CASSLEAAEGNIQYF; DNA: TGCGCCAGCAGCTTGGAAGCGGCCGAGGGAAACATTCAGTACTTC
size: few; V: TRBV7-2; D: TRBD2; J: TRBJ2-5; CDR3: CASSLSTSGGSLETQYF; DNA: TGTGCCAGCAGCTTATCGACTAGCGGGGGAAGTCTAGAGACCCAGTACTTC
size: .; V: TRBV11-3; D: .; J: TRBJ1-6; CDR3: CASSLGQRNSPLHF; DNA: TGTGCCAGCAGCTTAGGGCAGCGGAATTCACCCCTCCACTTT
size: few; V: TRBV13; D: .; J: TRBJ2-1; CDR3: CASSRSAGNRDEQFF; DNA: TGTGCCAGCAGCCGATCCGCAGGGAACAGGGATGAGCAGTTCTTC
size: many; V: TRBV25-1; D: TRBD1; J: TRBJ1-4; CDR3: CASSVGGGSYSEKLFF; DNA: TGTGCCAGCAGTGTCGGAGGGGGCAGTTACTCTGAAAAACTGTTTTTT
size: .; V: TRBV4-2; D: .; J: TRBJ1-4; CDR3: CASSQEWRTSTTNEKLFF; DNA: TGTGCCAGCAGCCAAGAGTGGCGGACATCGACAACTAATGAAAAACTGTTTTTT
size: few; V: TRBV15; D: TRBD1; J: TRBJ2-5; CDR3: CATRGDRWETQYF; DNA: TGTGCCACCAGAGGGGACAGGTGGGAGACCCAGTACTTC
size: .; V: TRBV25-1; D: .; J: TRBJ1-1; CDR3: CASSAAVVNTEAFF; DNA: TGTGCCAGCAGTGCCGCGGTTGTGAACACTGAAGCTTTCTTT
size: many; V: TRBV4-1; D: .; J: TRBJ2-6; CDR3: CASSQAHLLGANVLTF; DNA: TGCGCCAGCAGCCAAGCCCACCTCTTAGGGGCCAACGTCCTGACTTTC
size: few; V: TRBV12-3/TRBV12-4; D: .; J: TRBJ2-1; CDR3: CASTQGRGGRNEQFF; DNA: TGTGCCAGCACCCAGGGGCGGGGCGGCAGGAATGAGCAGTTCTTC
size: .; V: TRBV7-7; D: TRBD2; J: TRBJ2-5; CDR3: CASSLAGGLGTQYF; DNA: TGTGCTAGCAGCTTAGCGGGGGGGCTGGGGACCCAGTACTTC
size: few; V: TRBV7-2; D: .; J: TRBJ1-2; CDR3: CASSPGQPVSGYGYTF; DNA: TGTGCCAGCAGCCCAGGACAGCCCGTATCGGGCTATGGCTACACCTTC
size: many; V: TRBV7-8; D: TRBD2; J: TRBJ2-3; CDR3: CASSRDYLLGTQYF; DNA: TGTGCCAGCAGCCGGGACTACCTCCTCGGTACGCAGTATTTT
size: few; V: TRBV7-3; D: TRBD1; J: TRBJ1-2; CDR3: CASSLMGVGGDDGYTF; DNA: TGTGCCAGCAGCTTAATGGGGGTAGGGGGCGATGATGGCTACACCTTC
size: few; V: TRBV29-1; D: .; J: TRBJ1-1; CDR3: CSVHGSNTEAFF; DNA: TGCAGCGTTCACGGGTCTAACACTGAAGCTTTCTTT
size: many; V: TRBV5-1; D: .; J: TRBJ2-6; CDR3: CASSSLRTGREMSSGANVLTF; DNA: TGCGCCAGCAGCTCACTCCGAACCGGCAGAGAAATGTCTTCTGGGGCCAACGTCCTGACTTTC
size: .; V: TRBV7-6; D: .; J: TRBJ2-7; CDR3: CASSRTQADYEQYF; DNA: TGTGCCAGCAGCCGCACCCAGGCGGACTACGAGCAGTACTTC
size: .; V: TRBV4-3; D: TRBD2; J: TRBJ2-2; CDR3: CASSLDPRGDTGELFF; DNA: TGCGCCAGCAGCCTGGACCCCCGGGGGGACACCGGGGAGCTGTTTTTT
size: few; V: TRBV5-4; D: .; J: TRBJ2-3; CDR3: CASSLPGESSTDTQYF; DNA: TGTGCCAGCAGCTTGCCGGGGGAATCTAGCACAGATACGCAGTATTTT
size: .; V: TRBV7-9; D: TRBD1; J: TRBJ2-3; CDR3: CASSLEGQGRNSQYF; DNA: TGTGCCAGCAGCTTAGAGGGACAGGGGAGGAATTCGCAGTATTTT
size: .; V: TRBV3-1; D: .; J: TRBJ2-1; CDR3: CASSHSARGGYNEQFF; DNA: TGTGCCAGCAGCCATTCTGCCAGGGGAGGCTACAATGAGCAGTTCTTC
size: many; V: TRBV7-2; D: .; J: TRBJ2-1; CDR3: CASSPGGDFDEQFF; DNA: TGTGCCAGCAGCCCCGGAGGGGATTTCGATGAGCAGTTCTTC
size: many; V: TRBV9; D: .; J: TRBJ2-7; CDR3: CASSHPHSYEQYF; DNA: TGTGCCAGCAGCCATCCCCACAGCTACGAGCAGTACTTC
size: .; V: TRBV7-6; D: TRBD2; J: TRBJ2-1; CDR3: CASSRTRLNEQFF; DNA: TGTGCCAGCAGCCGGACTAGACTCAATGAGCAGTTCTTC